The 7 T cell receptor beta chains reported below all come from one sample, sequenced in a study of metastatic and nonmetastatic thyroid tumors. TCRdb re-clonotyped the PCR reads through MiXCR. This table holds about 19,000 clones, approximately 37% found once. Prior to thyroid surgery, none of the patients had received any treatment. Specimen: tumor tissue. The receptors come from a female donor with papillary thyroid cancer or a benign thyroid nodule (not recorded which). Some clones in this sample may be carry-over from other donors' samples.

Concerning this clone itself: This CDR3 fails to terminate in the conserved phenylalanine or tryptophan, so it likely reflects a read error. This chain joins TRBV7-9 and TRBJ1-2; D remains unclear. CDR3 length: 10 residues. Trimming took off 5 bases at V and 4 bases at J, with 2 bases between the two ends. Germline loops: CDR1 SEHNR, CDR2 FQNEAQ (reference sequence). The CDR3 is CASSAYGYTV. Written as DNA, the CDR3 is TGTGCCAGCAGCGCCTATGGCTACACCGTC.

Note on this clone: Additional DNA sequences in this sample encode the identical CDR3. The V gene is TRBV2, the J gene TRBJ2-5, with a weak D call TRBD1 (8 bases). CDR1 SNHLY and CDR2 FYNNEI come from the germline V gene. The V and J ends lost 4 bases and 4 bases respectively, with 13 bases between them. This CDR3 is built from 14 residues. CDR3 coding DNA: TGTGCCAGCAGTGGCACAGGGGGGGCAGAGACCCAGTACTTC. Its protein product is CASSGTGGAETQYF. Full variable domain (remainder filled in from reference TRBV2 and TRBJ2-5): EPEVTQTPSHQVTQMGQEVILRCVPISNHLYFYWYRQILGQKVEFLVSFYNNEISEKSEIFDDQFSVERPDGSNFTLKIRSTKLEDSAMYFCASSGTGGAETQYFGPGTRLLVL.

The chain couples TRBV20-1 to TRBJ1-1; D gene uncertain. The CDR3 is 16 amino acids. Germline V gene sequence: CDR1 DFQATT, CDR2 SNEGSKA (reference sequence). Trimming shortened V by 0 bases and J by 0 bases, and 14 bases separated the two germline ends. The CDR3 DNA is TGCAGTGCTAGAGAGGCACCCGGCCACATGAACACTGAAGCTTTCTTT. Translation: CSAREAPGHMNTEAFF.

This sequence joins TRBV5-5 and TRBJ1-2; D not certain. The germline V gene has CDR1 SGHKS and CDR2 YYEKEE (reference sequence). Trimming removed 0 bases at V and 4 bases at J, with 13 bases between. This CDR3 comprises 15 residues. In nucleotides, the CDR3 is TGTGCCAGCAGCTTGGAAGGGCCCGGCAGCTATGGCTACACCTTC. Its translation: CASSLEGPGSYGYTF.

The chain joins TRBV5-6 to TRBJ1-6; the D is unclear. Germline V gene sequence: CDR1 SGHDT, CDR2 YYEEEE. The CDR3 has 14 amino acids. Trimming left V 8 bases short and J 10 bases short, with 19 bases between. CDR3 protein: CASRVRDRPSPLHF. CDR3 bases: TGTGCCAGTCGTGTCCGTGACCGACCATCACCCCTCCACTTT.

This chain joins TRBV11-2 and TRBJ2-7; D remains unclear. Germline assignment: CDR1 SGHAT and CDR2 FQNNGV. The CDR3 sequence is 16 residues long. Trimming cost V 1 base and J 2 bases, with 15 bases left between them. In DNA form, the CDR3 reads TGTGCCAGCAGCTTAGGCAGTCCACGCACTACCTACGAGCAGTACTTC. Translating it yields CASSLGSPRTTYEQYF.

This clone was recorded a few times. The chain uses TRBV6-7 and TRBJ2-2; TRBD2 matches 14 bases. TRBV6-7 is an ORF, with its function uncertain. Unmatched junction bases numbered 10, after V lost 8 bases and J lost 5 bases. CDR3 size: 17 residues. Here the CDR3 DNA reads TGTGCCAGCGGGGGGACTAGCGGGAGAGTGGGTACCGGGGAGCTGTTTTTT. This codes for CASGGTSGRVGTGELFF.